The 4 T cell receptor beta chains in this list originate from one sample, sequenced in a study of cytomegalovirus exposure and HLA in healthy donors. The PCR ran on 60 Vbeta and 13 Jbeta primers. Generated by immunoSEQ multiplex PCR, the TCRdb table keeps only in-frame clones and is missing some. The sample table sets out around 140,000 clones. The source material was PBMCs. Receptors were obtained from a male donor in good health and CMV-seronegative.

This chain joins TRBV27 and TRBJ1-1; perhaps TRBD1 as D (5 bases). In germline, CDR1 is MNHEY, CDR2 SMNVEV (reference sequence). This CDR3 region has 14 residues. V lost 3 bases to trimming and J lost 5 bases, with 13 bases between them. In DNA form, the CDR3 reads TGTGCCAGCAGTTTGAAGGGGTGGGAAACTGAAGCTTTCTTT. It translates to CASSLKGWETEAFF.

The CDR3 DNA reads TGTGCCAGCAGACAGGGGGCTCGTCAGCCCCAGCATTTT. Its protein product is CASRQGARQPQHF. This rearrangement joins TRBV6-1 to TRBJ1-5; 9 bases align to TRBD1. Germline V gene sequence: CDR1 MNHNS, CDR2 SASEGT. The CDR3 spans 13 residues. V trimming: 6 bases; J trimming: 6 bases; junction bases outside the gene matches: 3.

The chain carries TRBV9 and TRBJ1-2; 9 nucleotides match TRBD1. The CDR3 is made up of 15 amino acids. The germline V gene encodes CDR1 SGDLS and CDR2 YYNGEE. The trim removed 1 base at V and 4 bases at J, leaving 5 bases unmatched. The CDR3 is CASSVLGTGTYGYTF. The CDR3 DNA reads as TGTGCCAGCAGCGTACTCGGGACAGGGACCTATGGCTACACCTTC.

This chain connects TRBV5-1 to TRBJ1-5; D unresolved. There are 15 residues in the CDR3. The V end lost 4 bases, the J end lost 5 bases, and 16 bases lay between the germline ends. CDR1 SGHRS and CDR2 YFSETQ come from the germline V gene. CDR3 region: CASSAGERNDQPQHF. The CDR3, as DNA: TGCGCCAGCAGCGCCGGGGAACGGAATGATCAGCCCCAGCATTTT.